The 18 T cell receptor beta chains presented below share a single source sample, sequenced in a study of PD-1 blockade in classical Hodgkin lymphoma. Autologous stem cell transplantation was followed by relapse in every patient, and brentuximab vedotin exposure varied. The table came from immunoSEQ multiplex PCR; TCRdb's copy has only in-frame clones and leaves some out. Of tens of thousands of clones in the sample, about three quarters were seen once. The input for sequencing was peripheral blood mononuclear cells (PBMCs), taken at baseline. The origin of the receptors is a human donor with classical Hodgkin lymphoma.

The chain carries TRBV7-9 and TRBJ2-7; no firm D call. The CDR3 spans 18 residues. CDR1 is SEHNR and CDR2 is FQNEAQ in the germline V gene (reference sequence). The V end was cut by 2 bases, the J end by 0 bases, with 20 bases between. The DNA of the CDR3 is TGTGCCAGCAGCTTAAGTCGTGCGACCGACATCTTCTCCTACGAGCAGTACTTC. Protein product: CASSLSRATDIFSYEQYF.

The chain combines TRBV5-6 with TRBJ1-1; D gene ambiguous. Per the germline V gene, CDR1 is SGHDT and CDR2 is YYEEEE. The CDR3 totals 14 residues. Trimming cost V 1 base and J 4 bases, with 11 bases left between them. CDR3 region: CASSLSALGTEAFF. CDR3 nucleotides: TGTGCCAGCAGCTTGTCCGCATTGGGCACTGAAGCTTTCTTT.

V is TRBV7-9 and J is TRBJ2-2, with 11 bases lining up with TRBD1. CDR1 SEHNR and CDR2 FQNEAQ come from the germline V gene (reference sequence). The V segment lost 10 bases and the J segment 5 bases; nucleotides outside the gene matches: 12. The length of the CDR3 is 16 residues. The CDR3 sequence is CATEKDRGRETGELFF. Here the CDR3 DNA reads TGTGCCACCGAGAAGGACAGGGGGCGGGAAACCGGGGAGCTGTTTTTT.

The chain combines TRBV18 with TRBJ2-3; 11 bases fit TRBD1. Looked up from germline, CDR1 is KGHSH and CDR2 is LQKENI. V lost 3 bases, J lost 2 bases, and 4 bases stayed unmatched. The CDR3 loop spans 16 amino acids. The CDR3 nucleotides are TGTGCCAGCTCACCTCGGGACAGGGGGGTCACAGATACGCAGTATTTT. Its translation: CASSPRDRGVTDTQYF.

The rearrangement joins TRBV27 to TRBJ1-2; the D gene is possibly TRBD1 (5 bases). The germline gives CDR1 MNHEY, CDR2 SMNVEV (reference sequence). This CDR3 is 17 amino acids long. The germline V and J ends were trimmed by 4 bases and 4 bases, with 22 bases remaining between them. CDR3 in amino acids: CASSSEGGGAIGYGYTF. CDR3 sequence (DNA): TGTGCCAGCAGTTCCGAGGGTGGAGGGGCCATTGGCTATGGCTACACCTTC.

This clone occurred once. V usage is TRBV6-1 and J usage is TRBJ1-1; 7 bases line up with TRBD1. The V segment lost 2 bases and the J segment 5 bases; nucleotides outside the gene matches: 5. The CDR3 sequence is 14 residues long. Germline CDR1 and CDR2: MNHNS and SASEGT. DNA for the CDR3: TGTGCCAGCAGTGAAAGGACAGGTTTTACTGAAGCTTTCTTT. It specifies CASSERTGFTEAFF.

In its sample, this clone was seen a few times. This sequence joins TRBV29-1 and TRBJ1-2; D might be TRBD1 (5 bases). The CDR3 is made up of 14 amino acids. The V end lost 3 bases, the J end lost 4 bases, and 15 bases lay between the germline ends. Germline CDR1 and CDR2: SQVTM and ANQGSEA. The CDR3 nucleotides read TGCAGCGTTGAGGGGGGGGAAGGCGGCTATGGCTACACCTTC. This codes for CSVEGGEGGYGYTF. The full variable domain, in which reference TRBV29-1 and TRBJ1-2 provide the parts outside the CDR3, is SAVISQKPSRDICQRGTSLTIQCQVDSQVTMMFWYRQQPGQSLTLIATANQGSEATYESGFVIDKFPISRPNLTFSTLTVSNMSPEDSSIYLCSVEGGEGGYGYTFGSGTRLTVV.

V gene TRBV19 combines with J gene TRBJ2-4, with D possibly TRBD1 on 5 matching bases. The CDR3 loop spans 17 amino acids. Trimming pared 4 bases from V and 0 bases from J, leaving 16 bases between. Germline CDR1 reads LNHDA; CDR2 reads SQIVND (reference sequence). This CDR3 reads CASSSPDSVVAKNIQYF. CDR3 bases: TGTGCCAGTAGTAGCCCTGACAGCGTCGTAGCCAAAAACATTCAGTACTTC.

The chain is built from TRBV28 and TRBJ1-2; D is unclear. The CDR3 length is 12 residues. From germline, CDR1 is MDHEN and CDR2 SYDVKM. The V end lost 5 bases, the J end lost 11 bases, and 15 bases lay between the germline ends. The CDR3 reads CASSIETRGYTF. CDR3 DNA sequence: TGTGCCAGCAGTATCGAGACCAGAGGATACACCTTC.

This clone has more than one count but fewer than ten. DNA for the CDR3: TGTGCCAGCACTAGGACACGGGGGTGTAATGAAAAACTGTTTTTT. Amino acids: CASTRTRGCNEKLFF. The chain couples TRBV21-1 to TRBJ1-4. TRBV21-1 is a known pseudogene. The CDR3 is 15 residues long.

This rearrangement joins TRBV15 to TRBJ2-6; perhaps TRBD1 as D (5 bases). V was pared by 5 bases and J by 1 base, with 6 bases between. The CDR3 loop spans 14 amino acids. Germline CDR1 and CDR2: LNHNV and YYDKDF (reference sequence). The CDR3 loop reads CATSYRSGANVLTF. CDR3 DNA: TGTGCCACCAGCTACAGGTCTGGGGCCAACGTCCTGACTTTC.

This sequence joins TRBV19 and TRBJ2-3; TRBD2 is a possible D gene (5 bases). The CDR3 sequence is 12 residues long. CDR1 LNHDA and CDR2 SQIVND come from the germline V gene (reference sequence). V shed 5 bases and J shed 6 bases, with 9 bases lying between them. CDR3 nucleotides: TGTGCCAGTAGTGTTTGGGAGGATACGCAGTATTTT. It specifies CASSVWEDTQYF.

The chain is built from TRBV7-7 and TRBJ2-3, with 8 nucleotides matching TRBD2. The V segment lost 1 base and the J segment 0 bases; nucleotides outside the gene matches: 6. Looked up from germline, CDR1 is SSHAT and CDR2 is FNYEAQ (reference sequence). This CDR3 comprises 17 residues. The CDR3 region has the DNA TGTGCCAGCAGCTTAGGGCGGGGGGACCCTAGCACAGATACGCAGTATTTT. It encodes CASSLGRGDPSTDTQYF.

The chain links TRBV6-1 to TRBJ1-1; D may be TRBD1 (6 bases). The CDR3 has 15 residues. Trimming stripped 5 bases from V and 5 bases from J, with 18 bases between. The germline V gene has CDR1 MNHNS and CDR2 SASEGT. CDR3 nucleotide sequence: TGTGCCAGCAGTTTTCGGAGCAGGGGAAGGACTGAAGCTTTCTTT. It specifies CASSFRSRGRTEAFF.

This clone was seen only a few times. The chain links TRBV19 to TRBJ1-5, with D perhaps matching TRBD1 (5 bases). V lost 7 bases, J lost 6 bases, and 16 bases lay in between. The CDR3 loop spans 14 amino acids. Germline V gene data show CDR1 as LNHDA and CDR2 as SQIVND (reference sequence). CDR3 coding DNA: TGTGCCAGTAACCCGTGGGGGTTGCGTCAGCCCCAGCATTTT. This codes for CASNPWGLRQPQHF.

V gene TRBV6-1 combines with J gene TRBJ2-7, with TRBD1 identical over 7 bases. This CDR3 has 14 amino acids. V gave up 6 bases and J gave up 4 bases; unmatched junction bases: 9. CDR1 MNHNS and CDR2 SASEGT come from the germline V gene. CDR3 amino acids: CASRDNRGKYEQYF. CDR3 bases: TGTGCCAGCAGGGATAACAGGGGAAAATACGAGCAGTACTTC.

This chain uses TRBV7-9 with TRBJ2-3; no reliable D call. The CDR3 is made up of 15 amino acids. CDR1 is SEHNR, CDR2 FQNEAQ, per germline (reference sequence). With 2 bases removed from V and 3 bases from J, the gap between germline ends came to 12 bases. CDR3 residues: CASSLKGTGTDTQYF. The DNA for the CDR3 is TGTGCCAGCAGCTTAAAGGGAACTGGGACAGATACGCAGTATTTT.

This clone was counted a few times. This chain connects TRBV19 to TRBJ2-1; 11 bases are a match to TRBD2. V was pared by 6 bases and J by 5 bases, with 12 bases of the junction left unmatched. CDR1 LNHDA and CDR2 SQIVND come from the germline V gene (reference sequence). CDR3 length equals 17 residues. The chain's CDR3 is CASSSYDGTSGHNEQFF. Written as DNA, the CDR3 is TGTGCCAGTAGCTCATACGACGGGACTAGCGGTCACAATGAGCAGTTCTTC.